A selection of T cell receptor beta chains follows, all from one sample in a study of blood T cell repertoires in COVID-19. Profiling relied on immunoSEQ multiplex PCR, and the TCRdb table lists in-frame clones only, not all of them. There are approximately 300,000 clones in the sample; roughly nine tenths occur only once, and 5% to 7.5% lies in the top ten. Sequencing was performed on peripheral blood. The source is a man aged 18 to 29 who had recovered from COVID-19. CDR3s include the opening cysteine and the closing phenylalanine or tryptophan. D genes are given only for firm matches. A clone size is listed for some rows: how often the clone was seen (once, few, many), or a class if it is expanded.

cdr3_aa cdr3_nt v_call clone_size j_call d_call
CASSFSSGSSYEQFF TGTGCCAGCAGCTTCTCTAGCGGGAGTAGCTATGAGCAGTTCTTC TRBV7-9 . TRBJ2-1 TRBD2
CASSLSAGLAGTYNEQFF TGTGCCAGCAGTTTATCGGCAGGACTAGCGGGGACCTACAATGAGCAGTTCTTC TRBV27 . TRBJ2-1 TRBD2
CSVGTGAGYTF TGCAGCGTTGGGACAGGGGCTGGCTACACCTTC TRBV29-1 . TRBJ1-2 TRBD1
CASSSGRRGRTDTQYF TGTGCCAGCAGCTCCGGCCGACGCGGGAGGACAGATACGCAGTATTTT TRBV13 . TRBJ2-3 TRBD2
CASSLDRGLAVTDTQYF TGTGCCAGCAGCTTAGACCGGGGGCTAGCGGTCACAGATACGCAGTATTTT TRBV7-9 once TRBJ2-3 .
CASSQGTDSGNTIYF TGTGCCAGCAGCCAGGGGACAGACTCTGGAAACACCATATATTTT TRBV3-1/TRBV3-2 few TRBJ1-3 TRBD1
CASSILQGSEAFF TGTGCCAGTAGTATACTGCAGGGATCTGAAGCTTTCTTT TRBV19 . TRBJ1-1 .
CASSLDSGYGYTF TGTGCCAGCAGCCTAGACAGTGGCTATGGCTACACCTTC TRBV5-4 . TRBJ1-2 .
CASSPLRDRGVLSGANVLTF TGTGCCAGTAGTCCGCTCAGGGACAGGGGAGTTCTCTCTGGGGCCAACGTCCTGACTTTC TRBV19 . TRBJ2-6 TRBD1
CASSLAGTGSYEQYF TGTGCCAGCAGCTTAGCCGGGACAGGGTCGTACGAGCAGTACTTC TRBV7-2 once TRBJ2-7 TRBD1
CASRPGQGGTEAFF TGTGCCAGCAGGCCGGGACAGGGGGGCACTGAAGCTTTCTTT TRBV7-9 . TRBJ1-1 TRBD1
CATSRAGAAEQYF TGTGCCACCAGCAGGGCGGGGGCGGCCGAGCAGTACTTC TRBV15 . TRBJ2-7 .
CASSFSDGQQDTQYF TGTGCCAGCAGTTTTAGCGACGGACAGCAAGATACGCAGTATTTT TRBV7-9 . TRBJ2-3 .
CASSRIIALNTEAFF TGTGCCAGTAGTAGGATCATAGCCTTGAACACTGAAGCTTTCTTT TRBV19 . TRBJ1-1 .
CASSPSGGPRLQETQYF TGCGCCAGCAGCCCTAGCGGGGGACCTAGGCTCCAAGAGACCCAGTACTTC TRBV4-1 . TRBJ2-5 TRBD2
CASSESESSSYNEQFF TGTGCCAGCAGTGAGTCCGAATCTAGCTCCTACAATGAGCAGTTCTTC TRBV2 . TRBJ2-1 .
CAILSGTAYNEQFF TGTGCCATCCTTAGCGGAACCGCCTACAATGAGCAGTTCTTC TRBV7-9 few TRBJ2-1 .
CASSIGRGGIGGELFF TGTGCCAGTAGTATAGGGCGAGGGGGCATCGGCGGGGAGCTGTTTTTT TRBV19 . TRBJ2-2 TRBD1
CASSAQTGFSYEQYF TGTGCCAGCAGTGCCCAGACAGGATTCTCCTACGAGCAGTACTTC TRBV25-1 . TRBJ2-7 .
CASSATGFQETQYF TGTGCCAGCTCAGCGACAGGGTTCCAAGAGACCCAGTACTTC TRBV18 once TRBJ2-5 TRBD1
CASRSGQSNYEQYF TGTGCCAGCAGAAGTGGGCAGTCAAACTACGAGCAGTACTTC TRBV2 . TRBJ2-7 .
CASSSTGYNEQFF TGTGCCAGCAGCTCCACCGGTTACAATGAGCAGTTCTTC TRBV27 . TRBJ2-1 .
CASRRGGASDTQYF TGTGCCAGCAGACGCGGGGGGGCATCAGATACGCAGTATTTT TRBV6-5 . TRBJ2-3 TRBD2
CASSYTGPETQYF TGTGCCAGCAGTTATACAGGGCCCGAGACCCAGTACTTC TRBV27 . TRBJ2-5 .
CASSLALAGGEQFF TGTGCCAGCAGCTTGGCACTAGCGGGGGGGGAGCAGTTCTTC TRBV5-4 . TRBJ2-1 TRBD2
CASSPAGTSNIDEQFF TGTGCCAGCTCACCAGCCGGGACTAGCAATATCGATGAGCAGTTCTTC TRBV18 . TRBJ2-1 TRBD2
CASSEYSSSEQFF TGTGCCAGCAGTGAATATAGCTCCAGTGAGCAGTTCTTC TRBV25-1 few TRBJ2-1 .
CASSLLERRGGDTQYF TGTGCCAGCAGCCTTTTGGAGAGGAGGGGAGGAGATACGCAGTATTTT TRBV14 . TRBJ2-3 .
CASSFGAGGTGELFF TGTGCCAGCAGTTTCGGCGCGGGAGGAACCGGGGAGCTGTTTTTT TRBV27 . TRBJ2-2 TRBD2
CASSLTGALRNEQFF TGCGCCAGCAGCCTCACAGGGGCCCTTCGCAATGAGCAGTTCTTC TRBV4-3 . TRBJ2-1 TRBD1
CASSSAPGQGREEQFF TGTGCCAGCAGCTCCGCTCCGGGACAGGGACGAGAAGAGCAGTTCTTC TRBV5-4 . TRBJ2-1 TRBD1
CASSGGGSYGFF TGTGCCAGCAGTGGGGGGGGCTCCTATGGTTTCTTT TRBV2 . TRBJ1-1 .
CASSLSVETVYLEAFF TGTGCCAGCAGTTTATCGGTCGAGACAGTTTACCTTGAAGCTTTCTTT TRBV27 . TRBJ1-1 .
CASSGQGEAFF TGTGCCAGCAGCGGACAGGGAGAAGCTTTCTTT TRBV9 . TRBJ1-1 TRBD1
CASSIGGVEAFF TGTGCCAGTAGTATAGGGGGGGTTGAAGCTTTCTTT TRBV19 . TRBJ1-1 .
CASSFQGGSEAFF TGTGCCAGCAGTTTCCAGGGGGGATCTGAAGCTTTCTTT TRBV7-3 . TRBJ1-1 TRBD1
CASSLGRGLNEQFF TGTGCCAGCAGCTTGGGGCGGGGCCTTAATGAGCAGTTCTTC TRBV7-9 . TRBJ2-1 .
CASSKPYTGELFF TGTGCCAGCAGCAAACCGTACACCGGGGAGCTGTTTTTT TRBV21-1 once TRBJ2-2 .
CATLAGVLSTDTQYF TGTGCCACACTAGCGGGGGTTCTTAGCACAGATACGCAGTATTTT TRBV10-3 once TRBJ2-3 TRBD2
CASSFTGGGETQYF TGTGCCAGCAGCTTCACGGGGGGAGGAGAGACCCAGTACTTC TRBV5-4 . TRBJ2-5 TRBD2
CASSERIPGQGYF TGTGCCAGCAGTGAACGCATTCCGGGACAGGGATACTTC TRBV2 . TRBJ1-2 TRBD1
CASSLGTRVNQPQHF TGTGCCAGCAGCTTAGGGACGAGGGTCAATCAGCCCCAGCATTTT TRBV7-8 . TRBJ1-5 .